This entry lists 21 T cell receptor beta chains sequenced from one sample in a study of shared clonotypes between healthy human individuals. Repertoires were generated with immunoSEQ multiplex PCR, while TCRdb's copy carries only in-frame clones and drops some. The data show 2 million to 2.5 million clones, 85% to 95% seen once. Specimen: naive CD4+ T cells from PBMCs. Subset meaning: CD45RA+ positively selected. The source is a man in his late teens or twenties in good health. Some clones in this sample may be carry-over from other donors' samples.

The rearrangement links TRBV7-3 to TRBJ2-1; TRBD2 is a possible D gene (5 bases). Between the trimmed V and J ends, which lost 3 bases and 6 bases, there was a span of 9 bases. The CDR3 has 13 amino acids. The germline V gene encodes CDR1 SGHTA and CDR2 FQGTGA. The CDR3 sequence: CASSFTRGNEQFF. CDR3 DNA sequence: TGTGCCAGCAGCTTCACTAGAGGCAATGAGCAGTTCTTC.

The rearrangement uses TRBV7-6 and TRBJ2-3; D is undetermined. The V end lost 1 base, the J end lost 4 bases, and 9 bases lay between the germline ends. The germline gives CDR1 SGHVS, CDR2 FNYEAQ. The CDR3 covers 14 residues. In DNA form, the CDR3 reads TGTGCCAGCAGCTTAGTCGGATTTGCAGATACGCAGTATTTT. Its translation is CASSLVGFADTQYF.

The J gene is TRBJ1-1, the V gene TRBV9; the match to TRBD1 covers 8 bases. The CDR3 totals 13 residues. V shed 3 bases and J 7 bases; nucleotides not matched to a gene: 5. CDR1 is SGDLS and CDR2 is YYNGEE in the germline V gene. The CDR3 loop reads CASSAADRGEAFF. CDR3 in DNA: TGTGCCAGCAGCGCCGCCGACAGGGGTGAAGCTTTCTTT. Supplemented by reference TRBV9 and TRBJ1-1, the full variable domain reads DSGVTQTPKHLITATGQRVTLRCSPRSGDLSVYWYQQSLDQGLQFLIQYYNGEERAKGNILERFSAQQFPDLHSELNLSSLELGDSALYFCASSAADRGEAFFGQGTRLTVV.

With respect to this clone: Different DNA sequences within this sample yield the same CDR3. V is TRBV4-3 and J is TRBJ2-5; D gene unclear. The CDR3 contains 13 residues. Germline assignment: CDR1 LGHNA and CDR2 YSLEER. V was cut by 0 bases and J by 5 bases, with 7 bases left in between. DNA of the CDR3: TGCGCCAGCAGCCAAGATCCTGGGGAGACCCAGTACTTC. Translating gives CASSQDPGETQYF.

In nucleotides, the CDR3 is TGTGCCAGCAGGGATCGGACAGGGTATGGCTACACCTTC. This encodes CASRDRTGYGYTF. The V gene is TRBV28, the J gene TRBJ1-2; 8 nucleotides match TRBD1. Germline V lookup: CDR1 MDHEN, CDR2 SYDVKM. The junction had 5 bases not matched to a gene; V was cut back by 6 bases and J by 5 bases. The CDR3 loop spans 13 amino acids.

The gene calls are TRBV7-2 and TRBJ2-1; TRBD2 aligns across 12 bases. This CDR3 is 17 amino acids long. The V gene end was trimmed by 5 bases and the J gene end by 4 bases; junction bases not matched to a gene: 9. CDR1 is SGHTA and CDR2 is FQGNSA in the germline V gene. The CDR3 nucleotides are TGTGCCAGCAGCCATTTCCTAGCGGGAGGGAGATACAATGAGCAGTTCTTC. This gives the protein CASSHFLAGGRYNEQFF.

The J gene is TRBJ2-1, the V gene TRBV7-9, with a weak D call TRBD2 (5 bases). The CDR3 totals 13 residues. Germline V gene sequence: CDR1 SEHNR, CDR2 FQNEAQ (reference sequence). Trimming left V 1 base short and J 10 bases short, with 11 bases between. CDR3 nucleotide sequence: TGTGCCAGCAGCTTAGGTGGACTGAAAGAGCAGTTCTTC. It codes for CASSLGGLKEQFF.

This clone was seen a handful of times. The rearrangement links TRBV6-4 to TRBJ1-5; no firm D call. Trimming removed 4 bases from V and 7 bases from J, with 8 bases in between. CDR3 length: 12 amino acids. Germline assignment: CDR1 MRHNA and CDR2 SNTAGT. In nucleotides, the CDR3 is TGTGCCAGCAGTGCGTCGGGACAGCCCCAGCATTTT. This codes for CASSASGQPQHF.

The rearrangement uses TRBV5-1 and TRBJ2-2; possibly TRBD1 or TRBD2 for D (5 bases each). Trimming left V 9 bases short and J 5 bases short, with 20 bases between. Per germline, CDR1 SGHRS and CDR2 YFSETQ. The CDR3 is 15 amino acids. The CDR3 here is CATQRGAGETGELFF. For the CDR3, the DNA is TGCGCCACCCAGAGGGGCGCGGGTGAAACCGGGGAGCTGTTTTTT.

V usage is TRBV6-4 and J usage is TRBJ2-1, with a possible D match to TRBD2 (5 bases). Trimming removed 6 bases at V and 0 bases at J, with 18 bases between. Germline assignment: CDR1 MRHNA and CDR2 SNTAGT. The CDR3 spans 17 residues. As DNA, the CDR3 is TGTGCCAGCAGCCAGCGGAGGACCCTCAGCTCCTACAATGAGCAGTTCTTC. It yields the protein CASSQRRTLSSYNEQFF.

The J gene is TRBJ1-2, the V gene TRBV7-9; tentative D call: TRBD1 (5 bases). This CDR3 has 15 amino acids. V lost 4 bases and J 6 bases, leaving 18 bases between the germline ends. Germline V CDR1 and CDR2: SEHNR, FQNEAQ (reference sequence). In DNA form, the CDR3 reads TGTGCCAGCAGCTCATTCGGGGGAGGGGTTGATGGCTACACCTTC. This gives the protein CASSSFGGGVDGYTF.

This clone appeared a single time. The sample holds other DNA sequences that translate to the same CDR3. The chain couples TRBV7-2 to TRBJ1-1; 11 bases are shared with TRBD1. This CDR3 spans 14 amino acids. Germline V gives CDR1 SGHTA, CDR2 FQGNSA. Losses at the gene ends were 3 bases for V and 3 bases for J; bases not matched to a gene: 0. The CDR3 here is CASSLGQGDTEAFF. CDR3 nucleotide sequence: TGTGCCAGCAGCTTGGGACAGGGGGACACTGAAGCTTTCTTT.

The rearrangement links TRBV18 to TRBJ2-3, with TRBD2 identical over 9 bases. Germline CDR1 KGHSH, CDR2 LQKENI. The ends lost 2 bases at V and 5 bases at J; junction bases unmatched: 5. The CDR3 spans 15 residues. The CDR3 spells CASSPAAGGVDTQYF. The CDR3 nucleotides read TGTGCCAGCTCACCAGCGGCGGGAGGGGTAGATACGCAGTATTTT.

A word on this clone: At the DNA level, this CDR3 is encoded by other sequences in the same sample as well. This chain joins TRBV9 and TRBJ2-5, with 8 bases fitting TRBD1. Germline lookup yields CDR1 SGDLS and CDR2 YYNGEE. The V segment lost 0 bases and the J segment 0 bases; nucleotides outside the gene matches: 7. The CDR3 spans 17 residues. The CDR3 loop is CASSVADRAGYQETQYF. The CDR3 bases are TGTGCCAGCAGCGTAGCGGACAGGGCCGGGTACCAAGAGACCCAGTACTTC.

The sample holds one count of this clone. The chain has TRBV28 and TRBJ2-3; 14 nucleotides agree with TRBD2. CDR1 and CDR2 from the germline V gene are MDHEN and SYDVKM. V lost 3 bases and J lost 5; bases outside the gene matches: 19. The CDR3 loop spans 21 amino acids. CDR3 DNA: TGTGCCAGCAGTTTTTTAATAAATCTCGGGACTAGCGGGAGTCCAATAGATACGCAGTATTTT. Protein: CASSFLINLGTSGSPIDTQYF.

V is TRBV27 and J is TRBJ1-2; no clear D. The CDR3 runs 14 residues. Germline CDR1 reads MNHEY; CDR2 reads SMNVEV (reference sequence). With 2 bases removed from V and 6 bases from J, the gap between germline ends came to 13 bases. CDR3 residues: CASSLTVGRDGYTF. In DNA form, the CDR3 reads TGTGCCAGCAGTTTAACAGTTGGGCGGGATGGCTACACCTTC.

The chain carries TRBV18 and TRBJ2-5, with D possibly being TRBD2 (6 bases). Trimming removed 4 bases from V and 2 bases from J, with 11 bases in between. The germline V gene has CDR1 KGHSH and CDR2 LQKENI. The CDR3 has 14 residues. The CDR3 reads CASSRDLGQETQYF. In DNA form, the CDR3 reads TGTGCCAGCTCACGGGACTTGGGGCAAGAGACCCAGTACTTC.

The chain combines TRBV6-1 with TRBJ1-3; 8 bases are a match to TRBD1. This CDR3 has 17 residues. Germline V CDR1 and CDR2: MNHNS, SASEGT. V was pared by 3 bases and J by 0 bases, with 7 bases of the junction left unmatched. Here the CDR3 reads CASSDDEGQVSGNTIYF. The CDR3 bases are TGTGCCAGCAGTGATGACGAGGGACAGGTCTCTGGAAACACCATATATTTT.

This chain links TRBV5-6 with TRBJ2-7; D is possibly TRBD2 (5 bases). CDR1 SGHDT and CDR2 YYEEEE come from the germline V gene. V lost 0 bases and J lost 6, with 13 bases in between. The CDR3 covers 14 residues. CDR3 DNA sequence: TGTGCCAGCAGCTTGGGTCAGGAGGTCGCCGAGCAGTACTTC. This codes for CASSLGQEVAEQYF.

The J gene is TRBJ2-5, the V gene TRBV5-1, with TRBD2 identical over 10 bases. The germline CDR1 and CDR2 sequences are SGHRS and YFSETQ. This CDR3 has 15 residues. The junction had 3 bases not matched to a gene; V was cut back by 0 bases and J by 4 bases. CDR3 sequence reads: CASSLALAGRETQYF. CDR3 nucleotides: TGCGCCAGCAGCTTGGCACTAGCGGGAAGAGAGACCCAGTACTTC. The variable domain in full, with the rest retrieved from reference TRBV5-1 and TRBJ2-5, is KAGVTQTPRYLIKTRGQQVTLSCSPISGHRSVSWYQQTPGQGLQFLFEYFSETQRNKGNFPGRFSGRQFSNSRSEMNVSTLELGDSALYLCASSLALAGRETQYFGPGTRLLVL.

This chain joins TRBV28 and TRBJ2-5, with D maybe TRBD2 (6 bases). Germline CDR1 MDHEN, CDR2 SYDVKM. The CDR3 has 15 residues. Trimming removed 3 bases at V and 2 bases at J, with 13 bases between. The CDR3 is CASSLPGGGQETQYF. The CDR3 DNA reads TGTGCCAGCAGTTTGCCCGGTGGGGGGCAAGAGACCCAGTACTTC. Filled out from reference TRBV28 and TRBJ2-5, the complete variable domain reads DVKVTQSSRYLVKRTGEKVFLECVQDMDHENMFWYRQDPGLGLRLIYFSYDVKMKEKGDIPEGYSVSREKKERFSLILESASTNQTSMYLCASSLPGGGQETQYFGPGTRLLVL.